This TCR beta chain emerged from a study of Ad26.COV2.S vaccination and SARS-CoV-2 variants. In the study overall: Donor had been placed in the Ad26.COV2.S arm of the COV1001 trial. Doses of Ad26.COV2.S were injected into muscle once or twice, 56 days apart.

As to treatment: roughly 20 received Ad26.COV2.S at low or high dose, single or two shots; 5 received placebo; per-sample allocation not given. Day 63 after the first injection of vaccine or placebo was the sampling time. The CDR3 spans 19 residues. The germline gives CDR1 SGHVT, CDR2 SQSDAQ. V dropped 0 bases and J dropped 0 bases, with 15 bases sitting between them. Study observations and caveats: Possibly, TCR breadth and depth analyses underestimated total T cell responses.

Data came from immunoSEQ multiplex PCR; TCRdb stores just in-frame clones and leaves some out. The data show approximately 420,000 clones, roughly 90% seen once. On this clone itself: Its target is unknown.

The sample consisted of peripheral blood, taken in a trial of Ad26.COV2.S vaccine versus placebo. This TCR derives from a person aged 18-65 years who received the Ad26.COV2.S COVID-19 vaccine or a placebo. This sequence joins TRBV7-4 and TRBJ1-6; D is unclear. The CDR3 protein is CASSLACQTLRSYNSPLHF. CDR3 nucleotide sequence: TGTGCCAGCAGCTTAGCGTGCCAGACCCTCCGCTCCTATAATTCACCCCTCCACTTT.